This TCR beta chain is from a study of cytomegalovirus exposure and HLA in healthy donors. Primers: 60 Vbeta forward and 13 Jbeta reverse. Measured with immunoSEQ multiplex PCR; TCRdb has only the in-frame clones, and not every one. Of under 250,000 clones in the sample, around 78% are singletons; the top ten hold about 2.1%. To note about this clone: Its antigen is not identified.

CDR1 is SGHDN and CDR2 is FVKESK in the germline V gene. The CDR3 length is 14 residues. V lost 7 bases and J lost 1, with 13 bases in between. Findings and caveats of the study: Later on, an analysis showed TCR association rates differing by HLA locus, with DRB1 the most and HLA-C the fewest.

The receptor was derived from a man aged 25-45 years in good health and CMV-seronegative. This rearrangement joins TRBV14 to TRBJ1-1, with D uncertain. The sequenced sample was PBMCs. CDR3 nucleotides: TGTGCCAGCACCCGACACCTTTGGAACACTGAAGCTTTCTTT. It is translated as CASTRHLWNTEAFF.